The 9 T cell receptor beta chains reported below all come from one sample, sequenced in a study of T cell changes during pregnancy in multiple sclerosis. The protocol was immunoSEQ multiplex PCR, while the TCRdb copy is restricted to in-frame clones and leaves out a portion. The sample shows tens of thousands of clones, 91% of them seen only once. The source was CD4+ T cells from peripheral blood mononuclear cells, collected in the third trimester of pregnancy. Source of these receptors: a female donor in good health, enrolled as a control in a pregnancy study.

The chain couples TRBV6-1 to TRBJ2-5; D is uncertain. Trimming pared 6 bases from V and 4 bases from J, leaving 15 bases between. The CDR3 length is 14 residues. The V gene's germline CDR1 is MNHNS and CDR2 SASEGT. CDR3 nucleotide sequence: TGTGCCAGCAGCGCAGCTAGAAATGGAGAGACCCAGTACTTC. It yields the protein CASSAARNGETQYF.

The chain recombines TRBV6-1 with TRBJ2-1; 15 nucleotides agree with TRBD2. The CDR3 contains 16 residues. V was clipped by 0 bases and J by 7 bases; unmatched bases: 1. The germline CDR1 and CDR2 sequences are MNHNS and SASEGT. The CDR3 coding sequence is TGTGCCAGCAGTGAAGCTGGACTAGCGGGGGGGAATGAGCAGTTCTTC. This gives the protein CASSEAGLAGGNEQFF.

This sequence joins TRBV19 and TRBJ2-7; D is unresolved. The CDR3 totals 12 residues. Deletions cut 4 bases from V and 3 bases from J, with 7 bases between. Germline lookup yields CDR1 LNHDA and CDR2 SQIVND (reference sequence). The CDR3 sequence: CASSNYNYEQYF. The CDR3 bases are TGTGCCAGTAGTAATTACAACTACGAGCAGTACTTC.

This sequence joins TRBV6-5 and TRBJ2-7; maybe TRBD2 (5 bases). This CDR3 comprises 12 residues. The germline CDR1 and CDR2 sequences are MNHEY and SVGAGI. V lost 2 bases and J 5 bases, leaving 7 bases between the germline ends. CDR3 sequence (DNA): TGTGCCAGCAGTTACCTGGGAGACGAGCAGTACTTC. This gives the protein CASSYLGDEQYF.

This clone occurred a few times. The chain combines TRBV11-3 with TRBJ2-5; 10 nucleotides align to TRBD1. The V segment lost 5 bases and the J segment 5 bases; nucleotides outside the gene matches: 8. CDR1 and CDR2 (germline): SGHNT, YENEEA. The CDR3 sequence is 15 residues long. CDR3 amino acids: CASSARQGAGETQYF. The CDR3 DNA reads TGTGCCAGCAGCGCAAGACAGGGGGCTGGGGAGACCCAGTACTTC.

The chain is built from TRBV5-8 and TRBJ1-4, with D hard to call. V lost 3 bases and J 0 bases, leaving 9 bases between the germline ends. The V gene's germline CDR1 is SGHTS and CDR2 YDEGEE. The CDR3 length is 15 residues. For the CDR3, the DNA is TGTGCCAGCAGCTCAGGACTGACAACTAATGAAAAACTGTTTTTT. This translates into CASSSGLTTNEKLFF.

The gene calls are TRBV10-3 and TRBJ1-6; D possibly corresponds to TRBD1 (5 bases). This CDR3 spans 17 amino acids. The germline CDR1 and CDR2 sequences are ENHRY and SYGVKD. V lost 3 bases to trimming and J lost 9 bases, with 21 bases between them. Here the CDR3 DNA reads TGTGCCATCAGTGAAAGGCGGGGGGAGGGCGATGGTTCACCCCTCCACTTT. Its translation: CAISERRGEGDGSPLHF.

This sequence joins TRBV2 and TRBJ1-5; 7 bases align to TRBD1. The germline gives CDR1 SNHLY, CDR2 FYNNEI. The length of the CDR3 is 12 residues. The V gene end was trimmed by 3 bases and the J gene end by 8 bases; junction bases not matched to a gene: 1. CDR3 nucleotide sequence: TGTGCCAGCAGTGACACAGGGGAGCCCCAGCATTTT. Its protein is CASSDTGEPQHF.

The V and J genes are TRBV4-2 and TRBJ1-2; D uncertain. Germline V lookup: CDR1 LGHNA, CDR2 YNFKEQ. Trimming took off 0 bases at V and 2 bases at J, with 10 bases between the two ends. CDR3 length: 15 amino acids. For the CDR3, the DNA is TGTGCCAGCAGCCAAGATGGGAGCCCCAACTATGGCTACACCTTC. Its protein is CASSQDGSPNYGYTF.